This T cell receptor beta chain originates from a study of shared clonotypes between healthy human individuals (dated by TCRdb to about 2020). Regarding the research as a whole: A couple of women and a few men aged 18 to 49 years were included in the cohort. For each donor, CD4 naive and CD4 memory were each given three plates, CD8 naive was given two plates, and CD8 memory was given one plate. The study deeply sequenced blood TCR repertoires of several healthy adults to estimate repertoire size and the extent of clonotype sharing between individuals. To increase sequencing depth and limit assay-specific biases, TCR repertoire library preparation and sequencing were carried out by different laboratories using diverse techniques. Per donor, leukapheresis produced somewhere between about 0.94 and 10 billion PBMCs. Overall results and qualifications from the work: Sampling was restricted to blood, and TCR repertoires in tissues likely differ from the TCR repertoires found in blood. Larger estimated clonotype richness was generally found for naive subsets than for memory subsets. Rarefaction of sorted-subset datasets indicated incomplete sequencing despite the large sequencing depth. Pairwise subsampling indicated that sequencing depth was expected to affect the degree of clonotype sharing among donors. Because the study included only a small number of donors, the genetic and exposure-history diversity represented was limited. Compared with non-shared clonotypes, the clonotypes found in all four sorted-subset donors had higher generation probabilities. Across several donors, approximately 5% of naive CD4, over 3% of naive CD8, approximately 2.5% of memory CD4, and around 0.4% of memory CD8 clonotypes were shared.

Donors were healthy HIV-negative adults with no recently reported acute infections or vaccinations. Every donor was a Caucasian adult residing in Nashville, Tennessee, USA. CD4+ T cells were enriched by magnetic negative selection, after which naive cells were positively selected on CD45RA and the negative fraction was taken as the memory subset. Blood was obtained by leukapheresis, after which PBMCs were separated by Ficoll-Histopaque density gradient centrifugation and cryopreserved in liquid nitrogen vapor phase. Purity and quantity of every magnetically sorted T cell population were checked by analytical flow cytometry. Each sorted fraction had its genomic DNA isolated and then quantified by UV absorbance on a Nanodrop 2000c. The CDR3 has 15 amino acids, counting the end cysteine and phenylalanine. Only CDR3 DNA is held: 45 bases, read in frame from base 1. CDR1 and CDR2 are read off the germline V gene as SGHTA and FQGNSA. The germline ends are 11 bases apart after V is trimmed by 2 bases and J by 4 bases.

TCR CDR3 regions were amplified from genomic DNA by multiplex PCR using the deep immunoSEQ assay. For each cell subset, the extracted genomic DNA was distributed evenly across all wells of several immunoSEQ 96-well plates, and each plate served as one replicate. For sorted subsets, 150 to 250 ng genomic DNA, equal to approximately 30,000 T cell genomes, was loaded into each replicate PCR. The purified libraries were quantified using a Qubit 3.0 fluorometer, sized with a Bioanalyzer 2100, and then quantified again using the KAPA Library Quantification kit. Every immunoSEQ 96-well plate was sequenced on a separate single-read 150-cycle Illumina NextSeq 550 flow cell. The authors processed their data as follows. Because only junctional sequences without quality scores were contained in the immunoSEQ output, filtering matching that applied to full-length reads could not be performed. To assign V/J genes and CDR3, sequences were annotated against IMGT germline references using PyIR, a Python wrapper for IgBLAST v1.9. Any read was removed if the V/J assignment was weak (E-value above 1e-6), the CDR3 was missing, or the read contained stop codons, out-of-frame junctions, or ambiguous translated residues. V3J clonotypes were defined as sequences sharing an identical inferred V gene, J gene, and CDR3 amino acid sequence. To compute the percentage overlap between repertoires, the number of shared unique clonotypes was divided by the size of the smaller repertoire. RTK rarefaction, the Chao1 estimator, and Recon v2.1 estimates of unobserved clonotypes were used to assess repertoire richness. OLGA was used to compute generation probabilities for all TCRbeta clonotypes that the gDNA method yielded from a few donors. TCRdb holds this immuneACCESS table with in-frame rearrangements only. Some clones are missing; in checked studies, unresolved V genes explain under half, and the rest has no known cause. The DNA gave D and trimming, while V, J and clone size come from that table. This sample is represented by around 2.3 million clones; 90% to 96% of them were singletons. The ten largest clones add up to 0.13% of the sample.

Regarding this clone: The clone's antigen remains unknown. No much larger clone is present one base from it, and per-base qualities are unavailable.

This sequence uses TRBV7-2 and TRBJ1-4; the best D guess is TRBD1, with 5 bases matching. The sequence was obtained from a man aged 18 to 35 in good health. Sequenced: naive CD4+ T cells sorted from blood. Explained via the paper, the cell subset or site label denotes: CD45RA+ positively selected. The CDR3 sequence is CASSLFRAGNEKLFF. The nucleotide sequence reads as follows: TGTGCCAGCAGCTTATTCAGGGCGGGTAATGAAAAACTGTTTTTT. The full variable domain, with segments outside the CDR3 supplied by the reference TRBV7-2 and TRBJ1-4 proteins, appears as GAGVSQSPSNKVTEKGKDVELRCDPISGHTALYWYRQSLGQGLEFLIYFQGNSAPDKSGLPSDRFSAERTGGSVSTLTIQRTQQEDSAVYLCASSLFRAGNEKLFFGSGTQLSVL.